This T cell receptor beta chain was sequenced for a study of shared clonotypes between healthy human individuals. This CDR3 spans 14 amino acids. The germline V gene has CDR1 SGHTA and CDR2 FQGTGA. V trimming: 4 bases; J trimming: 5 bases; junction bases outside the gene matches: 6. Memory CD4+ cells were the fraction left after CD45RA+ naive selection. Assay: immunoSEQ multiplex PCR; the TCRdb copy retains only in-frame clones and omits some. The data contain about 2.4 million clones, roughly 93% of them singletons. The source is a man younger than 35 in good health. Some clones in this sample may be carry-over from other donors' samples. The chain has TRBV7-3 and TRBJ2-5, with 8 bases fitting TRBD2. The sequencing input was naive CD4+ T cells from PBMCs. The subset was: CD45RA+ positively selected. For the CDR3, the DNA is TGTGCCAGCAGCTCTGGACTAGCAGCCGAGACCCAGTACTTC. It translates to CASSSGLAAETQYF.